The clone carrying this T cell receptor (beta chain) was recorded at least ten times. As yet, its antigen is unknown. Each TCR transcript was tagged with a 10-nucleotide random UMI during 5'RACE. TCRdb re-called the 5' RACE reads through MiXCR, storing one row per CDR3 protein. This sample has around 69,000 distinct CDR3 sequences; under 3.5% occur once, and the top ten carry around 3.8%. This specimen comes from a study of neurological immune-mediated disorders. Study-wide results and limits: Because no CDR3 amino acid sequences were shared across subjects by expanded clones, private repertoires were suggested in all groups. Phylogenetic grouping placed 18 of 34 multiple sclerosis patients' repertoires in one related-CDR3 cluster, a possible signature.

This CDR3 spans 16 amino acids. Germline V gives CDR1 SGHRS, CDR2 YFSETQ. The V end lost 0 bases, the J end lost 3 bases, and 16 bases lay between the germline ends. This TCR derives from a man aged 35-49 years with multiple sclerosis. The sequencing input was PBMCs. The V call is TRBV5-1, the J call TRBJ2-7, with TRBD1 as a possible D gene (5 bases). The CDR3 protein is CASSLGRVAGFYEQYF. Here the CDR3 DNA reads TGCGCCAGCAGCTTGGGTAGGGTTGCAGGGTTCTACGAGCAGTACTTC.